The 16 T cell receptor beta chains below all came from one sample that was sequenced in a study of siplizumab effects on memory and regulatory T cells. TCRdb's copy holds only in-frame clones and misses some; the assay was immunoSEQ multiplex PCR. The sample records about 100,000 clones, around 94% being singletons. Material: non-Treg CD4+ T cells sorted from blood. The source is a human donor in good health.

This clone was counted once. In DNA form, the CDR3 reads TGTGCCAGCAGCGCCTACTACGAGCAGTACTTC. It is translated as CASSAYYEQYF. This chain connects TRBV14 to TRBJ2-7, with unresolved D. This CDR3 is 11 amino acids long. Trimming pared 5 bases from V and 3 bases from J, leaving 5 bases between. CDR1 is SGHDN and CDR2 is FVKESK in the germline V gene. Based on the CDR3 plus reference TRBV14 and TRBJ2-7, the full variable domain is EAGVTQFPSHSVIEKGQTVTLRCDPISGHDNLYWYRRVMGKEIKFLLHFVKESKQDESGMPNNRFLAERTGGTYSTLKVQPAELEDSGVYFCASSAYYEQYFGPGTRLTVT.

The table lists this clone with a count of one. The chain combines TRBV7-2 with TRBJ1-5; TRBD1 matches at 12 bases. Germline V gene sequence: CDR1 SGHTA, CDR2 FQGNSA. This CDR3 comprises 16 residues. After removal of 5 bases from V and 3 bases from J, the junction contained 5 bases not matched to a gene. Written as DNA, the CDR3 is TGTGCCAGCAGCGGGGACAGGGGGCTCCTCAATCAGCCCCAGCATTTT. Translation gives CASSGDRGLLNQPQHF.

The chain combines TRBV18 with TRBJ2-7, with unresolved D. The CDR3 covers 13 residues. V shed 2 bases and J shed 3 bases, with 8 bases lying between them. Germline CDR1 and CDR2: KGHSH and LQKENI. For the CDR3, the DNA is TGTGCCAGCTCACCATATGAACTCTACGAGCAGTACTTC. This sequence encodes CASSPYELYEQYF.

The rearrangement joins TRBV5-1 to TRBJ1-4; 8 nucleotides match TRBD1. This CDR3 contains 15 residues. The germline V gene has CDR1 SGHRS and CDR2 YFSETQ. V lost 4 bases and J lost 5; bases outside the gene matches: 7. The CDR3 bases are TGCGCCAGCAGCCCACAGGGGGGCAGAAATGAAAAACTGTTTTTT. The encoded protein is CASSPQGGRNEKLFF.

The rearrangement links TRBV25-1 to TRBJ2-7, with D perhaps being TRBD1 or TRBD2 (5 bases each). This CDR3 is 15 amino acids long. The germline CDR1 and CDR2 sequences are MGHDK and SYGVNS. V was clipped by 5 bases and J by 5 bases, with 19 bases between them. The CDR3 loop is CASSNPGPAGHEQYF. The CDR3 nucleotides are TGTGCCAGCAGTAATCCGGGACCGGCCGGTCACGAGCAGTACTTC.

This rearrangement joins TRBV28 to TRBJ2-7; 9 nucleotides line up with TRBD2. V lost 3 bases, J lost 2 bases, and 5 bases stayed unmatched. This CDR3 has 15 amino acids. Germline-derived CDR1 and CDR2 are MDHEN and SYDVKM. The CDR3 region has the DNA TGTGCCAGCAGTTTGAGACTAGCGGACGCCTACGAGCAGTACTTC. This sequence encodes CASSLRLADAYEQYF.

The chain has TRBV10-3 and TRBJ2-5; a possible D gene is TRBD2 (5 bases). V was pared by 10 bases and J by 1 base, with 16 bases between. CDR3 size: 14 residues. From germline, CDR1 is ENHRY and CDR2 SYGVKD. The CDR3 DNA reads as TGTGCCACTGGGCTGGCGGGCATCCAAGAGACCCAGTACTTC. The encoded protein is CATGLAGIQETQYF.

The chain recombines TRBV5-1 with TRBJ1-2; D might be TRBD1 (6 bases). Looked up from germline, CDR1 is SGHRS and CDR2 is YFSETQ. Between the trimmed V and J ends, which lost 0 bases and 6 bases, there was a span of 15 bases. The CDR3 loop spans 15 amino acids. The chain's CDR3 is CASSLETGMLNGYTF. CDR3 nucleotides: TGCGCCAGCAGCTTGGAAACAGGGATGTTGAATGGCTACACCTTC.

The chain recombines TRBV7-6 with TRBJ2-1; the D gene is possibly TRBD2 (5 bases). CDR3 size: 15 residues. Germline V lookup: CDR1 SGHVS, CDR2 FNYEAQ. V was shortened by 8 bases and J by 0 bases, with 14 bases between the two germline ends. CDR3 sequence: CASVALVGSYNEQFF. The CDR3 DNA reads TGTGCCAGCGTGGCACTAGTAGGCTCCTACAATGAGCAGTTCTTC. The full variable domain, completed using reference TRBV7-6 and TRBJ2-1, is GAGVSQSPRYKVTKRGQDVALRCDPISGHVSLYWYRQALGQGPEFLTYFNYEAQQDKSGLPNDRFSAERPEGSISTLTIQRTEQRDSAMYRCASVALVGSYNEQFFGPGTRLTVL.

The rearrangement joins TRBV7-2 to TRBJ2-3; weak D call: TRBD1 (6 bases). Trimming shortened V by 3 bases and J by 3 bases, and 13 bases separated the two germline ends. The CDR3 spans 15 residues. Germline CDR1 SGHTA, CDR2 FQGNSA. The CDR3 DNA follows: TGTGCCAGCAGCTTTAAAATACAGGGAACAGATACGCAGTATTTT. Translation: CASSFKIQGTDTQYF. The full variable domain, its missing parts supplied by reference TRBV7-2 and TRBJ2-3, is GAGVSQSPSNKVTEKGKDVELRCDPISGHTALYWYRQSLGQGLEFLIYFQGNSAPDKSGLPSDRFSAERTGGSVSTLTIQRTQQEDSAVYLCASSFKIQGTDTQYFGPGTRLTVL.

The genes are TRBV11-2 and TRBJ1-1; a possible D gene is TRBD1 (6 bases). Germline assignment: CDR1 SGHAT and CDR2 FQNNGV. CDR3 size: 16 residues. V was clipped by 4 bases and J by 5 bases, with 20 bases between them. DNA of the CDR3: TGTGCCAGCAGCTGGAGGTCGGGGAGGGGGGAAACTGAAGCTTTCTTT. Its translation: CASSWRSGRGETEAFF. Full variable domain (outside the CDR3, taken from reference TRBV11-2 and TRBJ1-1): EAGVAQSPRYKIIEKRQSVAFWCNPISGHATLYWYQQILGQGPKLLIQFQNNGVVDDSQLPKDRFSAERLKGVDSTLKIQPAKLEDSAVYLCASSWRSGRGETEAFFGQGTRLTVV.

The rearrangement uses TRBV11-2 and TRBJ1-1; tentative D call: TRBD1 (6 bases). Germline lookup yields CDR1 SGHAT and CDR2 FQNNGV. Between the trimmed V and J ends, which lost 4 bases and 6 bases, there was a span of 18 bases. The CDR3 loop spans 15 amino acids. The CDR3 region has the DNA TGTGCCAGCAGCTCATGGGGGGGGCCGGTCGCTGAAGCTTTCTTT. It encodes CASSSWGGPVAEAFF.

The chain couples TRBV7-3 to TRBJ2-1, with D possibly matching TRBD2 (5 bases). Germline loops: CDR1 SGHTA, CDR2 FQGTGA. The CDR3 runs 15 residues. V lost 2 bases, J lost 4 bases, and 12 bases lay in between. CDR3 amino acids: CASSLRGLDYNEQFF. CDR3 DNA: TGTGCCAGCAGCTTACGTGGACTCGATTACAATGAGCAGTTCTTC. Looking up the rest from reference TRBV7-3 and TRBJ2-1 gives the full variable domain: GAGVSQTPSNKVTEKGKYVELRCDPISGHTALYWYRQSLGQGPEFLIYFQGTGAADDSGLPNDRFFAVRPEGSVSTLKIQRTERGDSAVYLCASSLRGLDYNEQFFGPGTRLTVL.

The chain is built from TRBV6-1 and TRBJ1-5; no reliable D call. The V and J ends lost 0 bases and 11 bases respectively, with 8 bases between them. Germline V lookup: CDR1 MNHNS, CDR2 SASEGT. The CDR3 runs to 12 residues. CDR3 loop: CASSEATRAQHF. DNA for the CDR3: TGTGCCAGCAGTGAAGCTACCCGGGCCCAGCATTTT.

The CDR3 DNA reads TGCGCCAGCAGCCGAGGGATCGGTTCGAACACCGGGGAGCTGTTTTTT. It translates to CASSRGIGSNTGELFF. The chain carries TRBV4-1 and TRBJ2-2; D perhaps matches TRBD2 (5 bases). The CDR3 is 16 residues long. The germline gives CDR1 MGHRA, CDR2 YSYEKL. Trimming left V 4 bases short and J 0 bases short, with 12 bases between.

CDR3 loop: CASRRGTSSTEAFF. The CDR3 coding sequence is TGCGCCAGCAGACGGGGGACCTCAAGCACTGAAGCTTTCTTT. The chain carries TRBV4-1 and TRBJ1-1, with D perhaps TRBD1 (5 bases). Trimming shortened V by 6 bases and J by 4 bases, and 15 bases separated the two germline ends. The CDR3 has 14 amino acids. CDR1 MGHRA and CDR2 YSYEKL come from the germline V gene.